The 5 T cell receptor beta chains presented below share a single source sample, sequenced in a study of cytomegalovirus exposure and HLA in healthy donors. The PCR used 60 Vbeta and 13 Jbeta primers. Profiled with immunoSEQ multiplex PCR; TCRdb holds only in-frame clones, not every one. The sample holds nearly 80,000 clones, 79% seen once. The sequencing sample was made of PBMCs. The receptors here all came from a middle-aged woman in good health and CMV-seropositive.

J is TRBJ1-1 and V is TRBV7-2; weak D call: TRBD1 (6 bases). Trimming left V 2 bases short and J 5 bases short, with 15 bases between. The CDR3 is 15 amino acids. The germline CDR1 and CDR2 sequences are SGHTA and FQGNSA. CDR3 sequence (DNA): TGTGCCAGCAGCTTAACGCAGGGGAGTAGAACTGAAGCTTTCTTT. This sequence encodes CASSLTQGSRTEAFF.

The rearrangement uses TRBV5-1 and TRBJ2-2; 7 bases are shared with TRBD2. Germline values: CDR1 SGHRS, CDR2 YFSETQ. V lost 4 bases and J lost 1; bases outside the gene matches: 7. The CDR3 has 16 residues. The CDR3 protein is CASSRVGGGNTGELFF. The CDR3 coding sequence is TGCGCCAGCAGCCGAGTAGGCGGGGGGAACACCGGGGAGCTGTTTTTT.

The chain uses TRBV5-1 and TRBJ1-6, with D hard to call. The CDR3 extends over 13 amino acids. The germline V gene encodes CDR1 SGHRS and CDR2 YFSETQ. Trimming cost V 5 bases and J 6 bases, with 9 bases left between them. The CDR3 coding sequence is TGCGCCAGCAGTTACGAAGCTAATTCACCCCTCCACTTT. Encoded protein: CASSYEANSPLHF.

This clone has more than one count but fewer than ten. This sequence joins TRBV5-1 and TRBJ1-6; 11 bases fit TRBD1. In germline, CDR1 is SGHRS, CDR2 YFSETQ. The V gene end was trimmed by 7 bases and the J gene end by 4 bases; junction bases not matched to a gene: 10. The CDR3 length is 17 residues. The CDR3 DNA is TGCGCCAGCGGGCCAGGACAGGGGGCTGGATATAATTCACCCCTCCACTTT. It specifies CASGPGQGAGYNSPLHF.

This clone has only one observation. This chain links TRBV2 with TRBJ2-7; 11 bases line up with TRBD2. The germline gives CDR1 SNHLY, CDR2 FYNNEI. The CDR3 runs 13 residues. The J segment lost 6 bases and the V segment lost 7 bases, leaving 5 bases of the junction unmatched. CDR3 in amino acids: CASKGTSGGEQYF. Here the CDR3 DNA reads TGTGCCAGCAAGGGCACTAGCGGGGGCGAGCAGTACTTC. Variable domain in full (rest from reference TRBV2 and TRBJ2-7): EPEVTQTPSHQVTQMGQEVILRCVPISNHLYFYWYRQILGQKVEFLVSFYNNEISEKSEIFDDQFSVERPDGSNFTLKIRSTKLEDSAMYFCASKGTSGGEQYFGPGTRLTVT.